This T cell receptor (beta chain) came from a study of molecular identifiers for immune sequencing clone quantification. CD8+CD4-CCR7+CD45RA+ sorting gave the naive CD8 T cells. The CDR3 runs 15 residues. Per germline, CDR1 MNHEY and CDR2 SMNVEV (reference sequence). Each CDR3 protein is one row after TCRdb ran MiXCR on the PCR reads. The sample records about 100,000 distinct CDR3 sequences, about 32% being singletons. As to this clonotype: A junction boundary mismatches the germline segment, possibly from a read error.

This sequence joins TRBV27 and TRBJ1-4, with unresolved D. The sequencing input was naive CD8+ T cells from blood, with Jurkat cell RNA spiked in. Subset denoted: FACS-sorted CD8+CD4-CCR7+CD45RA+ naive T cells. The source of this sequence is a human donor in good health. Some libraries in this study had Jurkat cell RNA spiked in. The CDR3: CASSSRTATNDKLFF. The CDR3 DNA is TGTGCCAGCAGTTCAAGGACTGCAACTAATGATAAACTGTTTTTT.